Listed here are 20 T cell receptor beta chains from one sample, sequenced in a study of T cells expressing NK-cell markers. For each CDR3 protein, TCRdb gives one entry from its re-call of the 5' RACE reads, without DNA. The listing records roughly 420,000 distinct CDR3 sequences. The source material was blood T cells: a sorted CD56 or NKG2C T cell subset, CD4+ or CD8+ T cells, or bulk PBMC T cells (not recorded which). These receptors all stem from a woman between 18 and 69 years old in good health.

The chain carries TRBV4-2 and TRBJ2-3; with no DNA, the TCRdb D assignment of TRBD1 cannot be verified. The CDR3 is 18 amino acids. CDR1 and CDR2 (germline): LGHNA, YNFKEQ. The CDR3 loop reads CASSSHGAGSRSTDTQYF.

The CDR3 sequence is CASSFNPGRGKETQYF. V is TRBV7-2 and J is TRBJ2-5; TCRdb's D gene call, TRBD1, goes unchecked for lack of DNA. The CDR3 sequence is 16 residues long. Germline assignment: CDR1 SGHTA and CDR2 FQGNSA.

The chain employs TRBV12-3 or TRBV12-4 and TRBJ2-7; TCRdb names TRBD1, which stays unverified in the absence of DNA. This CDR3 is built from 14 residues. CDR3 protein: CASTPGGGSYEQYF.

This chain joins TRBV20-1 and TRBJ2-1; TCRdb names TRBD2, which stays unverified in the absence of DNA. CDR3 length: 12 residues. Germline lookup yields CDR1 DFQATT and CDR2 SNEGSKA (reference sequence). The CDR3 protein is CSAAVGADEQFF.

The chain employs TRBV5-4 and TRBJ2-3; TCRdb's D call of TRBD1 is untestable without DNA. The CDR3 covers 14 residues. Germline CDR1 is SGHNT and CDR2 is YYREEE (reference sequence). The CDR3 region is CASRYQGAEGTQYF.

V gene TRBV12-3 or TRBV12-4 combines with J gene TRBJ2-1; with no DNA, the TCRdb D assignment of TRBD1 cannot be verified. This CDR3 has 13 residues. CDR3 amino acids: CASSFLGGGEQFF.

The rearrangement joins TRBV20-1 to TRBJ2-1; TCRdb designates TRBD2, a call that cannot be tested without DNA. The CDR3 loop spans 14 amino acids. Per the germline V gene, CDR1 is DFQATT and CDR2 is SNEGSKA (reference sequence). The CDR3 protein is CSATGTSDHNEQFF.

This chain links TRBV20-1 with TRBJ2-1; TCRdb proposes TRBD1, but this gene call is untestable without DNA. CDR1 and CDR2 (germline): DFQATT, SNEGSKA (reference sequence). The CDR3 runs 14 residues. The CDR3 here is CSARDRVYYNEQFF.

The chain carries TRBV20-1 and TRBJ2-6; no DNA is available, so the TRBD1 call from TCRdb remains unchecked. This CDR3 is 18 amino acids long. Per germline, CDR1 DFQATT and CDR2 SNEGSKA (reference sequence). CDR3 sequence: CSAHGQGPPNSGANVLTF.

J is TRBJ2-5 and V is TRBV29-1; the TCRdb D gene call, TRBD1, has no DNA to confirm it. From germline, CDR1 is SQVTM and CDR2 ANQGSEA. The length of the CDR3 is 14 residues. The CDR3 sequence: CSVVGQPGVETQYF.

J is TRBJ2-1 and V is TRBV9. The CDR3 runs 12 residues. CDR1 SGDLS and CDR2 YYNGEE come from the germline V gene. The CDR3 is CASSGDSYVQFF.

V and J are TRBV12-3 or TRBV12-4 and TRBJ2-4; the D call of TRBD2 rests on TCRdb alone, since no DNA is present to check it. CDR3 length equals 17 residues. The CDR3 loop is CASSSTPGLWIENIQYF.

The chain recombines TRBV7-3 with TRBJ2-3; the TCRdb call, TRBD1, lacks DNA for checking. The CDR3 has 15 residues. Looked up from germline, CDR1 is SGHTA and CDR2 is FQGTGA. The CDR3 loop is CASSSFRAGADTQYF.

This chain's CDR3 is CSVDKNTEAFF. The V call is TRBV29-1, the J call TRBJ1-1. CDR3 length equals 11 residues. Germline CDR1 SQVTM, CDR2 ANQGSEA.

The rearrangement uses TRBV5-1 and TRBJ2-5; TCRdb selects TRBD1, and the lack of DNA leaves this call unchecked. Germline CDR1 is SGHRS and CDR2 is YFSETQ. This CDR3 region has 15 residues. The chain's CDR3 is CASSLSARTAETQYF.

The CDR3 sequence: CASIPRAGQETQYF. The J gene is TRBJ2-5, the V gene TRBV7-2; TCRdb selects TRBD2, and the lack of DNA leaves this call unchecked. CDR1 SGHTA and CDR2 FQGNSA come from the germline V gene. The CDR3 contains 14 residues.

This chain uses TRBV7-9 with TRBJ2-7. CDR1 is SEHNR and CDR2 is FQNEAQ in the germline V gene (reference sequence). The CDR3 covers 12 residues. CDR3 region: CASSLHPYEQYF.

The V and J genes are TRBV3-1 and TRBJ2-5; absent DNA, TCRdb's TRBD1 call cannot be checked. Germline V gives CDR1 LGHDT, CDR2 YNNKEL (reference sequence). The CDR3 is 18 residues long. CDR3 sequence reads: CASSQVGGTTESQETQYF.

The chain combines TRBV7-9 with TRBJ2-1; absent DNA, TCRdb's TRBD1 call cannot be checked. The CDR3 is 15 residues long. Germline V gives CDR1 SEHNR, CDR2 FQNEAQ (reference sequence). The CDR3 protein is CASSYTRVGNNEQFF.

This chain joins TRBV7-8 and TRBJ2-3; the D call of TRBD2 rests on TCRdb alone, since no DNA is present to check it. The CDR3 is made up of 13 amino acids. Germline V gene data show CDR1 as SGHVS and CDR2 as FQNEAQ. This CDR3 is CASSPYRIDTQYF.